This T cell receptor beta chain was identified during a study of cytomegalovirus exposure and HLA in healthy donors. The study ran its PCR with 60 Vbeta and 13 Jbeta primers. The assay was immunoSEQ multiplex PCR, and TCRdb's table has in-frame clones only and misses some. This repertoire shows some 150,000 clones, about 85% found once; its top ten account for 2.3%. Germline loops: CDR1 SGHNT, CDR2 YYREEE (reference sequence). The CDR3 is 14 amino acids. With 6 bases clipped from V and 8 bases from J, the junction kept 12 bases outside the gene matches. V usage is TRBV5-4 and J usage is TRBJ1-2; TRBD1 agrees at 8 bases. This clonotype was obtained from a woman under 30 in good health and CMV-seronegative. The sample was PBMCs. The CDR3 loop reads CASNDATTGVGYTF. CDR3 bases: TGTGCCAGCAACGATGCGACGACAGGGGTAGGCTACACCTTC.